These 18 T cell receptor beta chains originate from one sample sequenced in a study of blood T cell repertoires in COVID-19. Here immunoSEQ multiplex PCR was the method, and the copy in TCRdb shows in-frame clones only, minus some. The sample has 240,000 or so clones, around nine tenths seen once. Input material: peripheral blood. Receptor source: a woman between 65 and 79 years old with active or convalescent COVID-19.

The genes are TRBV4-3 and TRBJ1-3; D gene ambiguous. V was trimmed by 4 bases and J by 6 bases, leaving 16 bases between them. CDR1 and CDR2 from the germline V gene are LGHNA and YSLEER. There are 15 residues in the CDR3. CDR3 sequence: CASSPGRSGLNTIYF. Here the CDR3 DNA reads TGCGCCAGCAGCCCCGGTCGGTCGGGGTTAAACACCATATATTTT.

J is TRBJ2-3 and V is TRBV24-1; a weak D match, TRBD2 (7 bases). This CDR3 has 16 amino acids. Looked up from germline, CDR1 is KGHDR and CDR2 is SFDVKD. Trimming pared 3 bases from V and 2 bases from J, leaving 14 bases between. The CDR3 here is CATSDPRGGPTDTQYF. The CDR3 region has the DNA TGTGCCACCAGTGATCCCCGCGGGGGCCCCACAGATACGCAGTATTTT.

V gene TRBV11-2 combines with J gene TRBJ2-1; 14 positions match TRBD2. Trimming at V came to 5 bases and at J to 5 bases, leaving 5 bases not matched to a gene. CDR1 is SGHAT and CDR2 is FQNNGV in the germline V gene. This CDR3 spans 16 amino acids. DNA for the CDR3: TGTGCCAGCAGCCTGCCGGGACTAGCGGGGGACAATGAGCAGTTCTTC. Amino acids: CASSLPGLAGDNEQFF.

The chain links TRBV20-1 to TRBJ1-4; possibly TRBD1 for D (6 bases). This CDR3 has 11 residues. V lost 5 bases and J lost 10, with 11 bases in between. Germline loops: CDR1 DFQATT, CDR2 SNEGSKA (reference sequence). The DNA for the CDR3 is TGCAGTGCTCGCCTCAGGGGAAAACTGTTTTTT. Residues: CSARLRGKLFF.

CDR3 loop: CATSPPGSYSPLHF. CDR3 DNA sequence: TGTGCCACCAGCCCACCGGGAAGCTATTCACCCCTCCACTTT. The genes are TRBV15 and TRBJ1-6; D gene unclear. Trimming took 5 bases from V and 8 from J, leaving 13 bases between them. Germline CDR1 and CDR2: LNHNV and YYDKDF (reference sequence). The CDR3 consists of 14 residues.

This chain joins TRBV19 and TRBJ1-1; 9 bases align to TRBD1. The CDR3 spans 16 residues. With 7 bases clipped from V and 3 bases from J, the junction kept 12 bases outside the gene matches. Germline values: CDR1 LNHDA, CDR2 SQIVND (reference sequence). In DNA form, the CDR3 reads TGTGCCAGTAACCCGGGACAGGGAAAGACACACACTGAAGCTTTCTTT. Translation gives CASNPGQGKTHTEAFF.

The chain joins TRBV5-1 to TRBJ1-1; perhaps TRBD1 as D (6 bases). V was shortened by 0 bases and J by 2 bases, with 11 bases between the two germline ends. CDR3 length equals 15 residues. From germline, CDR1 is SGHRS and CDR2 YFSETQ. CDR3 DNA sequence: TGCGCCAGCAGCTTGGACAGGGAGTTAAACACTGAAGCTTTCTTT. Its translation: CASSLDRELNTEAFF.

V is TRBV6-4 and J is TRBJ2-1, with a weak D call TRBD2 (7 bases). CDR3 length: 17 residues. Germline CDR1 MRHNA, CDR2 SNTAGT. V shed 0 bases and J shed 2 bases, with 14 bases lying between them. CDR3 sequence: CASSDSGGRSPYNEQFF. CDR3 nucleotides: TGTGCCAGCAGTGACTCGGGGGGGCGGTCCCCCTACAATGAGCAGTTCTTC.

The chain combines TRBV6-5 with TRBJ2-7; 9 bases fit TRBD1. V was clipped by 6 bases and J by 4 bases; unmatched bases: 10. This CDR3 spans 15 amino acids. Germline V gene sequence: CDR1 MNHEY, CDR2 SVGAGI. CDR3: CASSTVQGASYEQYF. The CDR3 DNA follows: TGTGCCAGCAGCACCGTACAGGGGGCCTCATACGAGCAGTACTTC.

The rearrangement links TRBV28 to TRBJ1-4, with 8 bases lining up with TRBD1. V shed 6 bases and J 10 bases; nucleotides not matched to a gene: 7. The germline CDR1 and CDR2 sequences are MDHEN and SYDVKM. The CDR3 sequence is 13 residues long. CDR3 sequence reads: CASRTTDRAKLFF. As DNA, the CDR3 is TGTGCCAGCAGAACTACGGACAGGGCAAAACTGTTTTTT.

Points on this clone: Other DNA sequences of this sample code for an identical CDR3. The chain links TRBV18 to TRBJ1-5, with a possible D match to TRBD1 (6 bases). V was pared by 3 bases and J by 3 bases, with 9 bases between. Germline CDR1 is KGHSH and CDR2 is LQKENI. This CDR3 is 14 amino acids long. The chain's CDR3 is CASSPQGSNQPQHF. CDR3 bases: TGTGCCAGCTCACCCCAGGGGTCCAATCAGCCCCAGCATTTT.

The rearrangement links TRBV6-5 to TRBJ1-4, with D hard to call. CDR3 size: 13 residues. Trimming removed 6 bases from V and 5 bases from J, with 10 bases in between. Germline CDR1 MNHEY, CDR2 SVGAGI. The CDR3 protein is CASRRSQNEKLFF. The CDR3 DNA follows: TGTGCCAGCAGGAGGAGCCAAAATGAAAAACTGTTTTTT.

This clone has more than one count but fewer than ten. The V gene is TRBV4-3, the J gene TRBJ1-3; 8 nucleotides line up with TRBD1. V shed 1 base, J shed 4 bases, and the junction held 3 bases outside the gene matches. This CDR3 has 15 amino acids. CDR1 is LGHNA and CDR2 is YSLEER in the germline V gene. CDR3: CASSQGTGMGNTIYF. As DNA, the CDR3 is TGCGCCAGCAGCCAAGGGACAGGGATGGGAAACACCATATATTTT.

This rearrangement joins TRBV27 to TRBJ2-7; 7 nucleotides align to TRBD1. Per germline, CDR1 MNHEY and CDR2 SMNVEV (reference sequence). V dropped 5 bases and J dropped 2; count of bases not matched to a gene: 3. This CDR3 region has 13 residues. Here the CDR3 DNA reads TGTGCCAGCAGTCTAGGGACAGCCTACGAGCAGTACTTC. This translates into CASSLGTAYEQYF.

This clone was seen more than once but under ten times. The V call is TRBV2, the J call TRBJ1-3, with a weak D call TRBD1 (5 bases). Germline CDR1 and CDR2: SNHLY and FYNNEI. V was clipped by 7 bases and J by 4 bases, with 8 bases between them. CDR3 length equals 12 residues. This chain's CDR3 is CASKAGGNTIYF. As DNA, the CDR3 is TGTGCCAGCAAGGCAGGGGGAAACACCATATATTTT.

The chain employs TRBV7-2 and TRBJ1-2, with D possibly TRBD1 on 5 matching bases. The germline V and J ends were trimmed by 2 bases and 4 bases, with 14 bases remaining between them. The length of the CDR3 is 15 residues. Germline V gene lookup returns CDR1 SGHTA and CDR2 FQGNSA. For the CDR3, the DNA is TGTGCCAGCAGCTTACAGGGAACTCCTGGCTATGGCTACACCTTC. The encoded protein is CASSLQGTPGYGYTF.

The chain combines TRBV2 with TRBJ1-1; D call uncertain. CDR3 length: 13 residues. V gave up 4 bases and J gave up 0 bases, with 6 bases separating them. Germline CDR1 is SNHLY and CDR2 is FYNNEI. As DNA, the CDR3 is TGTGCCAGCAGTGTAGAAGTGAACACTGAAGCTTTCTTT. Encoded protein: CASSVEVNTEAFF.

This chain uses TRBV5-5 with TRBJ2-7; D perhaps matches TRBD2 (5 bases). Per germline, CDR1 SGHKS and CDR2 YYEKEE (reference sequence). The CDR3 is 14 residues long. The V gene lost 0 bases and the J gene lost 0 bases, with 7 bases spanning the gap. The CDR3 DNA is TGTGCCAGCAGCTTGGAACTAGTCTCCTACGAGCAGTACTTC. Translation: CASSLELVSYEQYF.